This TCR beta chain was sequenced during a study of shared clonotypes between healthy human individuals. The study's findings and limits: An anticipated effect of sequencing depth on clonotype sharing among donors was recognized. Generally, naive subsets (rather than memory subsets) showed larger estimated richness.

Clones were sequenced by immunoSEQ multiplex PCR, and TCRdb holds only the in-frame ones, with some missing. The data show 2,500,000 or so clones, 85% to 95% seen once. Comment on this clone: Its antigen remains unknown. This sample also contains other DNA sequences that code for the same CDR3.

Germline-derived CDR1 and CDR2 are SGHRS and YFSETQ. The CDR3 sequence is 15 residues long. The V and J ends lost 4 bases and 2 bases, in that order; junction bases with no gene match: 5. It was into CD45RA+ naive and CD45RA-negative memory subsets that the CD4+ cells were split. The receptor was derived from a man in his late teens or twenties in good health. This chain uses TRBV5-1 with TRBJ2-2; 7 positions match TRBD1. Sequencing was done on a sample of naive CD4+ T cells sorted from blood. Regarding subset: CD45RA+ positively selected. The CDR3 loop reads CASSLDRVNTGELFF. The CDR3 DNA reads as TGCGCCAGCAGCCTCGACAGGGTTAACACCGGGGAGCTGTTTTTT. The variable domain in full, with the rest retrieved from reference TRBV5-1 and TRBJ2-2, is KAGVTQTPRYLIKTRGQQVTLSCSPISGHRSVSWYQQTPGQGLQFLFEYFSETQRNKGNFPGRFSGRQFSNSRSEMNVSTLELGDSALYLCASSLDRVNTGELFFGEGSRLTVL.